These 21 T cell receptor beta chains were sequenced from one sample in a study of cytomegalovirus exposure and HLA in healthy donors. A multiplex PCR was run with 60 Vbeta primers and 13 Jbeta primers. Some clones are missing from TCRdb's copy, which holds only in-frame ones; the method was immunoSEQ multiplex PCR. This repertoire shows about 180,000 clones, 77% found once; its top ten account for approximately 1.3%. The sequenced material came from PBMCs. These receptors were obtained from a man between 18 and 35 years old in good health and CMV-seronegative.

The chain couples TRBV5-1 to TRBJ1-2; D is unclear. V dropped 1 base and J dropped 4 bases, with 14 bases sitting between them. This CDR3 region has 15 residues. Germline values: CDR1 SGHRS, CDR2 YFSETQ. The chain's CDR3 is CASSLREFWAYGYTF. CDR3 sequence (DNA): TGCGCCAGCAGCTTGAGAGAATTTTGGGCCTATGGCTACACCTTC. Based on the CDR3 plus reference TRBV5-1 and TRBJ1-2, the full variable domain is KAGVTQTPRYLIKTRGQQVTLSCSPISGHRSVSWYQQTPGQGLQFLFEYFSETQRNKGNFPGRFSGRQFSNSRSEMNVSTLELGDSALYLCASSLREFWAYGYTFGSGTRLTVV.

The rearrangement uses TRBV19 and TRBJ2-5, with 11 nucleotides matching TRBD2. V shed 1 base, J shed 5 bases, and the junction held 6 bases outside the gene matches. Germline values: CDR1 LNHDA, CDR2 SQIVND (reference sequence). The CDR3 is 16 residues long. The CDR3 here is CASSIASGLAVETQYF. CDR3 DNA sequence: TGTGCCAGTAGTATAGCCTCGGGACTAGCGGTCGAGACCCAGTACTTC.

This chain uses TRBV19 with TRBJ1-2; 7 nucleotides line up with TRBD1. The V gene end was trimmed by 1 base and the J gene end by 0 bases; junction bases not matched to a gene: 8. CDR3 length: 17 amino acids. The V gene's germline CDR1 is LNHDA and CDR2 SQIVND (reference sequence). This chain's CDR3 is CASSIGPGGATNYGYTF. In DNA, the CDR3 is TGTGCCAGTAGTATAGGCCCAGGGGGTGCCACTAACTATGGCTACACCTTC.

The chain joins TRBV7-8 to TRBJ2-3; 7 bases map to TRBD2. Per the germline V gene, CDR1 is SGHVS and CDR2 is FQNEAQ. V shed 9 bases, J shed 2 bases, and the junction held 11 bases outside the gene matches. CDR3 length: 15 amino acids. CDR3 bases: TGTGCCAGTACTCGGCTAGCGGACTTCACAGATACGCAGTATTTT. Amino acid sequence: CASTRLADFTDTQYF.

This rearrangement joins TRBV6-1 to TRBJ2-7; possibly TRBD1 for D (5 bases). Germline lookup yields CDR1 MNHNS and CDR2 SASEGT. V lost 9 bases, J lost 0 bases, and 9 bases lay in between. This CDR3 has 12 amino acids. CDR3 sequence reads: CASATDSYEQYF. The DNA for the CDR3 is TGTGCCAGTGCGACAGACTCCTACGAGCAGTACTTC.

This chain joins TRBV7-9 and TRBJ2-1, with 11 bases that match TRBD2. The ends lost 5 bases at V and 2 bases at J; junction bases unmatched: 5. This CDR3 comprises 16 residues. Germline V gene sequence: CDR1 SEHNR, CDR2 FQNEAQ (reference sequence). The CDR3, as DNA: TGTGCCAGCAGCGCCCGACTAGCGGGGACCTACAATGAGCAGTTCTTC. Its protein is CASSARLAGTYNEQFF.

Note on this clone: This specimen includes other DNA sequences encoding the same CDR3. The V call is TRBV28, the J call TRBJ1-2, with 7 bases identical to TRBD1. The junction had 3 bases not matched to a gene; V was cut back by 3 bases and J by 8 bases. The CDR3 totals 12 residues. Germline CDR1 and CDR2: MDHEN and SYDVKM. For the CDR3, the DNA is TGTGCCAGCAGTTTTGGAGGGGGCGGCTACACCTTC. This encodes CASSFGGGGYTF.

CDR3 region: CASSYQGYEQYF. The CDR3, as DNA: TGTGCCAGCAGCTATCAGGGGTACGAGCAGTACTTC. The chain employs TRBV7-8 and TRBJ2-7; D possibly corresponds to TRBD1 (6 bases). The CDR3 is 12 residues long. Trimming took off 4 bases at V and 4 bases at J, with 8 bases between the two ends. The germline V gene encodes CDR1 SGHVS and CDR2 FQNEAQ. Based on the CDR3 plus reference TRBV7-8 and TRBJ2-7, the full variable domain is GAGVSQSPRYKVAKRGQDVALRCDPISGHVSLFWYQQALGQGPEFLTYFQNEAQLDKSGLPSDRFFAERPEGSVSTLKIQRTQQEDSAVYLCASSYQGYEQYFGPGTRLTVT.

V usage is TRBV6-5 and J usage is TRBJ2-7; TRBD2 is a possible D gene (5 bases). V was cut by 8 bases and J by 1 base, with 12 bases left in between. The CDR3 is 13 residues long. In germline, CDR1 is MNHEY, CDR2 SVGAGI. The CDR3 sequence: CASSGGLSYEQYF. The CDR3 coding sequence is TGTGCCAGCTCTGGCGGGCTATCCTACGAGCAGTACTTC.

The chain carries TRBV7-9 and TRBJ1-3; possibly TRBD1 for D (6 bases). V lost 8 bases and J 0 bases, leaving 11 bases between the germline ends. CDR1 is SEHNR and CDR2 is FQNEAQ in the germline V gene (reference sequence). This CDR3 has 14 residues. The CDR3 DNA reads TGTGCCAGCGGACGGACAGACTCTGGAAACACCATATATTTT. Amino acid sequence: CASGRTDSGNTIYF.

The chain uses TRBV5-1 and TRBJ1-1; D perhaps matches TRBD1 (6 bases). Trimming cost V 4 bases and J 1 base, with 17 bases left between them. Germline V gene sequence: CDR1 SGHRS, CDR2 YFSETQ. This CDR3 has 16 amino acids. The CDR3 loop reads CASSPWTDRRNTEAFF. As DNA, the CDR3 is TGCGCCAGCAGCCCCTGGACGGACAGAAGGAACACTGAAGCTTTCTTT.

This sequence joins TRBV6-5 and TRBJ2-3, with TRBD1 matching 7 bases. J was trimmed by 2 bases and V by 9 bases; bases with no gene match: 11. CDR1 is MNHEY, CDR2 SVGAGI, per germline. The CDR3 totals 15 residues. The CDR3 DNA is TGTGCCAGTAGGGACAGACGAAGGAACACAGATACGCAGTATTTT. This translates into CASRDRRRNTDTQYF.

The V gene is TRBV7-8, the J gene TRBJ2-5; tentatively, D is TRBD2 (5 bases). Germline CDR1 reads SGHVS; CDR2 reads FQNEAQ. The CDR3 is 15 amino acids. Trimming stripped 4 bases from V and 5 bases from J, with 17 bases between. The CDR3 is CASSWRSPDGETQYF. The CDR3 DNA sequence: TGTGCCAGCAGCTGGAGGTCCCCAGACGGGGAGACCCAGTACTTC.

The chain uses TRBV7-3 and TRBJ2-5; D call uncertain. This CDR3 region has 13 residues. The germline CDR1 and CDR2 sequences are SGHTA and FQGTGA. Trimming left V 4 bases short and J 1 base short, with 7 bases between. CDR3 nucleotides: TGTGCCAGCAGCTCACAATTCCAAGAGACCCAGTACTTC. Protein: CASSSQFQETQYF.

The chain recombines TRBV4-3 with TRBJ1-2; 9 bases line up with TRBD1. The CDR3 runs 16 residues. Germline V gene lookup returns CDR1 LGHNA and CDR2 YSLEER. V gave up 2 bases and J gave up 4 bases; unmatched junction bases: 8. CDR3: CASSQTTGGVSYGYTF. CDR3 nucleotides: TGCGCCAGCAGCCAAACGACAGGGGGAGTATCCTATGGCTACACCTTC.

The chain has TRBV6-1 and TRBJ1-1; a possible D gene is TRBD1 (6 bases). The CDR3 runs 15 residues. Germline lookup yields CDR1 MNHNS and CDR2 SASEGT. The V and J ends lost 6 bases and 2 bases respectively, with 16 bases between them. This CDR3 reads CASRILGHRNTEAFF. The CDR3 DNA reads TGTGCCAGCAGGATACTGGGACACAGAAACACTGAAGCTTTCTTT.

V usage is TRBV5-6 and J usage is TRBJ1-6; 7 bases line up with TRBD1. CDR1 and CDR2 from the germline V gene are SGHDT and YYEEEE. Trimming at V came to 4 bases and at J to 8 bases, leaving 12 bases not matched to a gene. The CDR3 runs 16 residues. CDR3 DNA sequence: TGTGCCAGCAGCCGAAATGGTAGACAGGGTTATTCACCCCTCCACTTT. Translating gives CASSRNGRQGYSPLHF.

This chain links TRBV27 with TRBJ2-2; D is ambiguous. CDR3 length equals 10 residues. In germline, CDR1 is MNHEY, CDR2 SMNVEV (reference sequence). Trimming took off 8 bases at V and 7 bases at J, with 5 bases between the two ends. CDR3: CASGLGELFF. CDR3 bases: TGTGCCAGCGGCCTCGGGGAGCTGTTTTTT.

The chain is built from TRBV10-3 and TRBJ1-1; D call uncertain. This CDR3 comprises 13 residues. CDR1 and CDR2 from the germline V gene are ENHRY and SYGVKD. Trimming pared 5 bases from V and 1 base from J, leaving 8 bases between. The CDR3 coding sequence is TGTGCCATCAGTATTCTAGGGAACACTGAAGCTTTCTTT. It yields the protein CAISILGNTEAFF.

V usage is TRBV5-6 and J usage is TRBJ2-1; D may be TRBD1 (5 bases). Per the germline V gene, CDR1 is SGHDT and CDR2 is YYEEEE. The CDR3 consists of 15 residues. Trimming shortened V by 4 bases and J by 4 bases, and 15 bases separated the two germline ends. In nucleotides, the CDR3 is TGTGCCAGCAGCCCCATTGGGGCAGGATACAATGAGCAGTTCTTC. Its translation: CASSPIGAGYNEQFF. Supplemented by reference TRBV5-6 and TRBJ2-1, the full variable domain reads DAGVTQSPTHLIKTRGQQVTLRCSPKSGHDTVSWYQQALGQGPQFIFQYYEEEERQRGNFPDRFSGHQFPNYSSELNVNALLLGDSALYLCASSPIGAGYNEQFFGPGTRLTVL.

V and J are TRBV4-3 and TRBJ2-3, with D unclear. The CDR3 sequence is 16 residues long. Germline lookup yields CDR1 LGHNA and CDR2 YSLEER. Trimming took 0 bases from V and 2 from J, leaving 12 bases between them. CDR3 sequence (DNA): TGCGCCAGCAGCCAAGATCTCTCTTATCTCACAGATACGCAGTATTTT. Translated, it gives CASSQDLSYLTDTQYF.